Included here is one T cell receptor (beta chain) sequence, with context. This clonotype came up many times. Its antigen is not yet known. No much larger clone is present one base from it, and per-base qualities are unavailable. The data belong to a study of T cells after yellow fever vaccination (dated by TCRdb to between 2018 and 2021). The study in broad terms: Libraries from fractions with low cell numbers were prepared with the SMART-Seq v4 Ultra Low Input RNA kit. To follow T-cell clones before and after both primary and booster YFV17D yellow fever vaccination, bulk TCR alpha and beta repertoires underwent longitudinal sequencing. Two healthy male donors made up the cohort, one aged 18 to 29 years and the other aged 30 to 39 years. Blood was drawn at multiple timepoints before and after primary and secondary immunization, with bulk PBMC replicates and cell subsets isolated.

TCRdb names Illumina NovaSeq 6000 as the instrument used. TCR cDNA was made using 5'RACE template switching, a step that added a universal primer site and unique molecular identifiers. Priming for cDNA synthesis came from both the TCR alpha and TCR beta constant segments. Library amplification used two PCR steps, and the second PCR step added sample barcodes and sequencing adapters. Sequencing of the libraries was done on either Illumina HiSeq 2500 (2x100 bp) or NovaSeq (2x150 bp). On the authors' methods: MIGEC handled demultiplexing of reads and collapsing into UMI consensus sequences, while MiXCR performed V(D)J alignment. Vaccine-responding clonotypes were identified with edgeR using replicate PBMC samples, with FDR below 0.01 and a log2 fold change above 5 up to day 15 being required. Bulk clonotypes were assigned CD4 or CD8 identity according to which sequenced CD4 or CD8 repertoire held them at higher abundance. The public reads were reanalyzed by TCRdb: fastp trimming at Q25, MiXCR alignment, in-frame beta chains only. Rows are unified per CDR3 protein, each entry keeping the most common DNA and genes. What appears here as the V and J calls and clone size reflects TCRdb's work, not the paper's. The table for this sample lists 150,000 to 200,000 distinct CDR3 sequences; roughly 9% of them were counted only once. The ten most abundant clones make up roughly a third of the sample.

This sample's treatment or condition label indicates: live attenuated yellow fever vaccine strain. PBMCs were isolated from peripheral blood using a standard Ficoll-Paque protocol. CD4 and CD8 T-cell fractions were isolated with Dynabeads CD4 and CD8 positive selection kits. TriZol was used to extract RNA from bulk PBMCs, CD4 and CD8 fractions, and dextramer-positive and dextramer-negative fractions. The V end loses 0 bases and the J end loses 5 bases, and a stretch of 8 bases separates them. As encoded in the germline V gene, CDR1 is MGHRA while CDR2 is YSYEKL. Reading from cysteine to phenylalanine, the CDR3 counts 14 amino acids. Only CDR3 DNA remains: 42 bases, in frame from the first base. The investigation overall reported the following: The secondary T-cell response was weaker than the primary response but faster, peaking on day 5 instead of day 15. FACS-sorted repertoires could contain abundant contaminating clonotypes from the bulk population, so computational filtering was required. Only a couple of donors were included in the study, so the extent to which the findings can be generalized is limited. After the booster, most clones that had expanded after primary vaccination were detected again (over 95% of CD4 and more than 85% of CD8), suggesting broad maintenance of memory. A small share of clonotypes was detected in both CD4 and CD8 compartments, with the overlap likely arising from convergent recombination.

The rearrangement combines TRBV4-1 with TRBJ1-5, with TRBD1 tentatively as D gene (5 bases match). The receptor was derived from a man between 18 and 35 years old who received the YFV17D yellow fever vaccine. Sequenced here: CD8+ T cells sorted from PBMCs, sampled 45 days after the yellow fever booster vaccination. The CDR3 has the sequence CASSQDDSYQPQHF. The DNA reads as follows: TGCGCCAGCAGCCAAGATGACAGTTATCAGCCCCAGCATTTT.